This is a list of T cell receptor beta chains from one sample in a study of T cells in Graves' hyperthyroidism and ophthalmopathy. TCRdb used MiXCR to reprocess the multiplex PCR reads, holding one entry per CDR3 protein. The table shows some 510,000 distinct CDR3 sequences, with less than 25% occurring only once. Sequencing input: blood. The receptors come from a man between 18 and 35 years old with Graves' hyperthyroidism. Each CDR3 is given with its conserved first and last residue. A D gene is named only where the DNA matches it firmly. Clone size is not always given. Where it is, it says once, few, many or a class for expanded clones.

v_call: TRBV4-1
d_call: NA
clone_size: NA
j_call: TRBJ1-2
cdr3_aa: CASSQEAVKGYTF
cdr3_nt: TGCGCCAGCAGCCAAGAGGCCGTAAAGGGCTACACCTTC

v_call: TRBV6-1
d_call: TRBD1
clone_size: NA
j_call: TRBJ2-7
cdr3_aa: CASRTDRLYEQYF
cdr3_nt: TGTGCCAGCAGGACGGACAGGCTCTACGAGCAGTACTTC

v_call: TRBV6-2/TRBV6-3
d_call: TRBD1
clone_size: NA
j_call: TRBJ2-7
cdr3_aa: CASSLGQPNYEQYF
cdr3_nt: TGTGCCAGCAGTTTGGGACAGCCAAACTACGAGCAGTACTTC

v_call: TRBV29-1
d_call: NA
clone_size: many
j_call: TRBJ2-7
cdr3_aa: CSVEIMGLNPYEQYF
cdr3_nt: TGCAGCGTTGAAATCATGGGCCTAAATCCCTACGAGCAGTACTTC

v_call: TRBV12-3/TRBV12-4
d_call: NA
clone_size: once
j_call: TRBJ2-5
cdr3_aa: CASSLTDWETQYF
cdr3_nt: TGTGCCAGCAGCCTGACGGATTGGGAGACCCAGTACTTC

v_call: TRBV20-1
d_call: NA
clone_size: many
j_call: TRBJ1-1
cdr3_aa: CSARQGKGMNTEAFF
cdr3_nt: TGCAGTGCTAGACAGGGAAAGGGGATGAACACTGAAGCTTTCTTT

v_call: TRBV28
d_call: TRBD1
clone_size: many
j_call: TRBJ1-5
cdr3_aa: CASSRGGGVGGSNQPQHF
cdr3_nt: TGTGCCAGCAGTCGCGGAGGGGGCGTAGGGGGGAGCAATCAGCCCCAGCATTTT

v_call: TRBV6-1
d_call: NA
clone_size: NA
j_call: TRBJ1-1
cdr3_aa: CAIPGQGGTEAFF
cdr3_nt: TGTGCCATCCCAGGGCAGGGTGGTACTGAAGCTTTCTTT

v_call: TRBV12-3/TRBV12-4
d_call: NA
clone_size: many
j_call: TRBJ1-1
cdr3_aa: CASSLETRKNTEAFF
cdr3_nt: TGTGCCAGCAGCCTTGAAACACGGAAGAACACTGAAGCTTTCTTT

v_call: TRBV9
d_call: NA
clone_size: NA
j_call: TRBJ2-2
cdr3_aa: CASSVTGRGGAGELFF
cdr3_nt: TGTGCCAGCAGCGTAACCGGCCGGGGAGGAGCCGGGGAGCTGTTTTTT

v_call: TRBV4-1
d_call: NA
clone_size: few
j_call: TRBJ1-3
cdr3_aa: CASSQEGKGISTIYF
cdr3_nt: TGCGCCAGCAGCCAAGAGGGGAAGGGTATTAGCACCATATATTTT

v_call: TRBV7-8
d_call: NA
clone_size: NA
j_call: TRBJ1-1
cdr3_aa: CASSLVMGVEAFF
cdr3_nt: TGTGCCAGCAGCTTAGTCATGGGGGTTGAAGCTTTCTTT

v_call: TRBV27
d_call: NA
clone_size: NA
j_call: TRBJ2-7
cdr3_aa: CASSYGNDEQYF
cdr3_nt: TGTGCCAGCAGTTATGGGAACGACGAGCAGTACTTC

v_call: TRBV7-2
d_call: TRBD1
clone_size: many
j_call: TRBJ2-7
cdr3_aa: CASSLWDSYEQYF
cdr3_nt: TGTGCCAGCAGCTTATGGGACAGCTACGAGCAGTACTTC

v_call: TRBV2
d_call: NA
clone_size: many
j_call: TRBJ1-1
cdr3_aa: CASKKGNTEAFF
cdr3_nt: TGTGCCAGCAAGAAGGGGAACACTGAAGCTTTCTTT

v_call: TRBV7-2
d_call: TRBD1
clone_size: NA
j_call: TRBJ1-1
cdr3_aa: CASSPGQGSAEAFF
cdr3_nt: TGTGCCAGCAGCCCGGGACAGGGGAGCGCTGAAGCTTTCTTT

v_call: TRBV6-5
d_call: NA
clone_size: many
j_call: TRBJ1-3
cdr3_aa: CASTSGNTIYF
cdr3_nt: TGTGCCAGCACTTCTGGAAACACCATATATTTT

v_call: TRBV25-1
d_call: TRBD1
clone_size: NA
j_call: TRBJ1-2
cdr3_aa: CASSTGTGPSNYGYTF
cdr3_nt: TGTGCCAGCAGCACCGGGACAGGGCCCTCTAACTATGGCTACACCTTC

v_call: TRBV20-1
d_call: NA
clone_size: many
j_call: TRBJ1-5
cdr3_aa: CSARDPVRESAPQHF
cdr3_nt: TGCAGTGCTAGAGATCCGGTTAGGGAATCAGCCCCCCAGCATTTT

v_call: TRBV20-1
d_call: TRBD1
clone_size: few
j_call: TRBJ2-2
cdr3_aa: CSASTGGRTDTGELFF
cdr3_nt: TGCAGTGCTTCCACAGGGGGCCGGACGGACACCGGGGAGCTGTTTTTT

v_call: TRBV6-1
d_call: NA
clone_size: many
j_call: TRBJ1-5
cdr3_aa: CASSPQVHGQPQHF
cdr3_nt: TGTGCCAGCAGTCCACAGGTACATGGTCAGCCCCAGCATTTT

v_call: TRBV28
d_call: NA
clone_size: NA
j_call: TRBJ1-1
cdr3_aa: CASSLSGARRLGTEAFF
cdr3_nt: TGTGCCAGCAGTTTATCAGGGGCCCGACGACTCGGCACTGAAGCTTTCTTT

v_call: TRBV29-1
d_call: TRBD1
clone_size: many
j_call: TRBJ2-5
cdr3_aa: CSVRQGAIETQYF
cdr3_nt: TGCAGCGTTCGGCAGGGGGCTATTGAGACCCAGTACTTC

v_call: TRBV29-1
d_call: NA
clone_size: many
j_call: TRBJ1-5
cdr3_aa: CSGGQRSYSNQPQHF
cdr3_nt: TGCAGCGGCGGACAGAGAAGCTATAGCAATCAGCCCCAGCATTTT

v_call: TRBV12-3/TRBV12-4
d_call: TRBD1
clone_size: many
j_call: TRBJ1-1
cdr3_aa: CASNPTGGGTEAFF
cdr3_nt: TGTGCCAGCAACCCGACAGGGGGCGGTACTGAAGCTTTCTTT

v_call: TRBV2
d_call: NA
clone_size: NA
j_call: TRBJ1-2
cdr3_aa: CASIDRYGYTF
cdr3_nt: TGTGCCAGCATCGATCGCTATGGCTACACCTTC

v_call: TRBV30
d_call: NA
clone_size: many
j_call: TRBJ1-5
cdr3_aa: CAWSVTSYGQKKAQPQHF
cdr3_nt: TGTGCCTGGAGTGTTACTTCGTACGGGCAGAAGAAGGCTCAGCCCCAGCATTTT

v_call: TRBV18
d_call: NA
clone_size: NA
j_call: TRBJ1-2
cdr3_aa: CASSPMDTYGYTF
cdr3_nt: TGTGCCAGCTCACCAATGGACACCTATGGCTACACCTTC

v_call: TRBV12-3/TRBV12-4
d_call: TRBD1
clone_size: NA
j_call: TRBJ1-1
cdr3_aa: CASSQDRDRGSEAFF
cdr3_nt: TGTGCCAGCAGTCAGGACAGGGATCGAGGGTCTGAAGCTTTCTTT

v_call: TRBV7-2
d_call: NA
clone_size: many
j_call: TRBJ2-5
cdr3_aa: CASSHPIKLSQETQYF
cdr3_nt: TGTGCCAGCAGCCACCCTATAAAACTATCACAAGAGACCCAGTACTTC

v_call: TRBV6-1
d_call: NA
clone_size: once
j_call: TRBJ1-6
cdr3_aa: CASRVEGEMSPLHF
cdr3_nt: TGTGCCAGCAGGGTCGAGGGGGAAATGTCACCCCTCCACTTT

v_call: TRBV13
d_call: NA
clone_size: many
j_call: TRBJ2-7
cdr3_aa: CASSARGTPQSDEQYF
cdr3_nt: TGTGCCAGCAGCGCCCGGGGGACCCCTCAAAGCGACGAGCAGTACTTC

v_call: TRBV12-3/TRBV12-4
d_call: TRBD1
clone_size: NA
j_call: TRBJ1-2
cdr3_aa: CASSATGDYGYTF
cdr3_nt: TGTGCCAGCAGTGCCACAGGGGACTATGGCTACACCTTC

v_call: TRBV14
d_call: NA
clone_size: NA
j_call: TRBJ2-7
cdr3_aa: CASSQAVWGDGSYEQYF
cdr3_nt: TGTGCCAGCAGCCAAGCTGTATGGGGGGACGGGTCCTACGAGCAGTACTTC

v_call: TRBV24-1
d_call: TRBD1
clone_size: many
j_call: TRBJ2-5
cdr3_aa: CATSNPGTGQTQYF
cdr3_nt: TGTGCCACCAGCAACCCAGGGACAGGACAGACCCAGTACTTC

v_call: TRBV14
d_call: NA
clone_size: many
j_call: TRBJ1-1
cdr3_aa: CASSQELNTEAFF
cdr3_nt: TGTGCCAGCAGCCAGGAGCTGAACACTGAAGCTTTCTTT

v_call: TRBV5-5
d_call: NA
clone_size: NA
j_call: TRBJ1-2
cdr3_aa: CASSPTWTAPGGYTF
cdr3_nt: TGTGCCAGCAGCCCTACCTGGACCGCCCCGGGGGGCTACACCTTC

v_call: TRBV29-1
d_call: NA
clone_size: many
j_call: TRBJ1-1
cdr3_aa: CSVEDAVEAFF
cdr3_nt: TGCAGCGTTGAAGATGCAGTTGAAGCTTTCTTT

v_call: TRBV4-1
d_call: TRBD1
clone_size: few
j_call: TRBJ1-2
cdr3_aa: CASSQVGTGGLFFYGYTF
cdr3_nt: TGCGCCAGCAGCCAAGTCGGGACAGGGGGATTATTTTTCTATGGCTACACCTTC

v_call: TRBV5-5
d_call: NA
clone_size: NA
j_call: TRBJ2-5
cdr3_aa: CASSLYESETQYF
cdr3_nt: TGTGCCAGCAGCTTGTACGAAAGCGAGACCCAGTACTTC

v_call: TRBV12-3/TRBV12-4
d_call: TRBD1
clone_size: NA
j_call: TRBJ1-1
cdr3_aa: CASSLRGRRNTEAFF
cdr3_nt: TGTGCCAGCAGTTTGAGGGGGCGCCGGAACACTGAAGCTTTCTTT

v_call: TRBV6-2/TRBV6-3
d_call: NA
clone_size: many
j_call: TRBJ1-2
cdr3_aa: CASREGGGYTF
cdr3_nt: TGTGCCAGCAGGGAGGGGGGCGGCTACACCTTC

v_call: TRBV6-1
d_call: NA
clone_size: few
j_call: TRBJ1-2
cdr3_aa: CASSEAVARDLLNYVYTF
cdr3_nt: TGTGCCAGCAGTGAAGCGGTGGCTCGGGACCTTCTAAACTATGTCTACACCTTC

v_call: TRBV20-1
d_call: NA
clone_size: many
j_call: TRBJ2-7
cdr3_aa: CSARDGRGDYEQYF
cdr3_nt: TGCAGTGCTAGAGATGGGCGCGGGGACTACGAGCAGTACTTC

v_call: TRBV7-9
d_call: TRBD1
clone_size: NA
j_call: TRBJ2-4
cdr3_aa: CASSLFRDRGLRDIKYF
cdr3_nt: TGTGCCAGCAGCTTATTCAGGGACAGGGGGCTACGGGACATTAAGTACTTC

v_call: TRBV25-1
d_call: TRBD1
clone_size: NA
j_call: TRBJ2-7
cdr3_aa: CASSEQGAREQYF
cdr3_nt: TGTGCCAGCAGCGAACAGGGGGCGAGGGAGCAGTACTTC

v_call: TRBV19
d_call: NA
clone_size: few
j_call: TRBJ1-5
cdr3_aa: CASSSRGLGEQPQHF
cdr3_nt: TGTGCCAGTAGTTCCCGGGGTCTCGGCGAGCAGCCCCAGCATTTT

v_call: TRBV20-1
d_call: NA
clone_size: NA
j_call: TRBJ2-5
cdr3_aa: CSALGAGGGTQYF
cdr3_nt: TGCAGTGCCCTCGGCGCCGGGGGAGGGACCCAGTACTTC

v_call: TRBV28
d_call: NA
clone_size: many
j_call: TRBJ1-5
cdr3_aa: CASTLPTPGNQPQHF
cdr3_nt: TGTGCCAGCACCCTCCCGACACCTGGCAATCAGCCCCAGCATTTT

v_call: TRBV28
d_call: NA
clone_size: NA
j_call: TRBJ1-2
cdr3_aa: CASSSSGGIYGYTF
cdr3_nt: TGTGCCAGCAGTTCCTCGGGTGGAATCTATGGCTACACCTTC

v_call: TRBV13
d_call: NA
clone_size: many
j_call: TRBJ2-7
cdr3_aa: CASSLRATSSYEQYF
cdr3_nt: TGTGCCAGCAGCTTACGTGCTACCAGCTCCTACGAGCAGTACTTC

v_call: TRBV19
d_call: NA
clone_size: many
j_call: TRBJ1-1
cdr3_aa: CASLGDDGAAFF
cdr3_nt: TGTGCCAGTCTCGGGGACGATGGGGCAGCTTTCTTT

v_call: TRBV6-1
d_call: TRBD1
clone_size: few
j_call: TRBJ1-5
cdr3_aa: CATNRGRGQPQHF
cdr3_nt: TGTGCCACTAACAGGGGGCGCGGACAGCCCCAGCATTTT

v_call: TRBV12-3/TRBV12-4
d_call: NA
clone_size: NA
j_call: TRBJ2-7
cdr3_aa: CASSSMTGRAYEQYF
cdr3_nt: TGTGCCAGCAGTTCAATGACAGGAAGAGCCTACGAGCAGTACTTC

v_call: TRBV2
d_call: TRBD2
clone_size: many
j_call: TRBJ2-7
cdr3_aa: CASSQGLADPYEQYF
cdr3_nt: TGTGCCAGCAGTCAAGGACTAGCGGACCCCTACGAGCAGTACTTC

v_call: TRBV12-3/TRBV12-4
d_call: NA
clone_size: many
j_call: TRBJ1-5
cdr3_aa: CASSLWGEGNQPQHF
cdr3_nt: TGTGCCAGCAGTTTATGGGGTGAGGGCAATCAGCCCCAGCATTTT